This T cell receptor beta chain was captured by sequencing in a study of T cell repertoires in cytomegalovirus infection. Of note for this clonotype: Its specificity is unknown.

TCRdb re-analysed the reads in MiXCR, keeping a single row per CDR3 protein. In the table there are about 150,000 distinct CDR3 sequences, 25% to 35% of which are singletons. The CDR3 sequence is 16 residues long. Germline assignment: CDR1 SNHLY and CDR2 FYNNEI. V shed 4 bases and J shed 0 bases, with 13 bases lying between them. The sample consisted of CD8+ T cells from cultured PBMCs, taken from culture after CMV antigen stimulation. The chain combines TRBV2 with TRBJ2-1; D perhaps matches TRBD2 (5 bases). The source of this sequence is a human donor in good health (CMV status not recorded). Some clones in this sample may be carry-over from other donors' samples. The CDR3 bases are TGTGCCAGCAGTGCGAGGGAGCTGAGCTCCTACAATGAGCAGTTCTTC. Encoded protein: CASSARELSSYNEQFF.